The sequence of this T cell receptor (beta chain) was determined in a study of human T cells and chemical hapten exposure. Time point defined: patch test 1, 2 weeks after DPC sensitization. This sample's treatment: therapeutic diphenylcyclopropenone sensitization with weekly scalp DPC. From the RACE reads, TCRdb called clonotypes with MiXCR, one entry per CDR3 protein. Here the sample spans 75,000 to 100,000 distinct CDR3 sequences, over 9.5% being singletons. Broader study findings: The study found that PT1 expanded TCR counts correlated positively with patch test score. In comparison with controls, expanded TCRs gave rise to a significantly larger number of large CDR3 similarity clusters. Alopecia affected the donors, so their immune response may differ from healthy people's.

The V gene's germline CDR1 is SGDLS and CDR2 YYNGEE. Trimming removed 5 bases at V and 3 bases at J, with 20 bases between. CDR3 length: 16 residues. Of note for this clonotype: The antigen remains unidentified.

This receptor was obtained from a man aged 35 to 55 with alopecia areata. Some clones in this sample may be carry-over from other donors' samples. The rearrangement joins TRBV9 to TRBJ1-2, with D perhaps matching TRBD1 (5 bases). Here the sequenced sample was whole blood, taken in connection with sensitization to the hapten diphenylcyclopropenone (DPC). CDR3 sequence (DNA): TGTGCCAGCAGTGGAGCTGGGACCGGGAGAGACTATGGCTACACCTTC. This sequence encodes CASSGAGTGRDYGYTF.